The present T cell receptor (beta chain) was sequenced within a study of blood T cell repertoires in COVID-19. Study details: Acute and convalescent COVID-19 samples came from the United States, Italy and Spain. T cells, B-cell-depleted T cells, or PBMCs provided the cDNA or gDNA that served as material.

Original analysis: Amplifying reference gene primers gave estimates of nucleated cell counts. Only in-frame clones appear in the TCRdb table, and some are missing; sequencing was by immunoSEQ multiplex PCR. Clonal size and the V and J genes are those of that table, whereas D and trimming came from the DNA. The sample lists approximately 90,000 clones, 55% to 75% occurring once. J was trimmed by 3 bases and V by 0 bases; bases with no gene match: 10. CDR1 SGDLS and CDR2 YYNGEE come from the germline V gene. The CDR3 covers 18 residues. J is TRBJ2-2 and V is TRBV9, with 8 bases matching TRBD2. Sequenced material: peripheral blood. The TCR originated in a woman older than 75 with acute or convalescent COVID-19. The CDR3: CASSVDSGGPSYTGELFF. The CDR3 nucleotides read TGTGCCAGCAGCGTAGATTCGGGGGGGCCTTCGTACACCGGGGAGCTGTTTTTT. Complete variable domain (other parts from reference TRBV9 and TRBJ2-2): DSGVTQTPKHLITATGQRVTLRCSPRSGDLSVYWYQQSLDQGLQFLIQYYNGEERAKGNILERFSAQQFPDLHSELNLSSLELGDSALYFCASSVDSGGPSYTGELFFGEGSRLTVL.